Shown below are 17 T cell receptor beta chains from a single sample sequenced in a study of cytotoxic CD8 clonotypes in ibrutinib-treated CLL. Method: immunoSEQ multiplex PCR; TCRdb's copy keeps in-frame clones and lacks some. The data show more than 110,000 clones, approximately 80% seen once. The material sequenced was PBMCs, taken after 36 months of ibrutinib treatment. The receptor source for this set is a human donor with chronic lymphocytic leukemia.

The chain recombines TRBV6-5 with TRBJ1-4; TRBD1 is a possible D gene (5 bases). CDR3 length: 15 amino acids. With 5 bases removed from V and 4 bases from J, the gap between germline ends came to 14 bases. CDR1 is MNHEY and CDR2 is SVGAGI in the germline V gene. The CDR3: CASSRQGSYNEKLFF. The CDR3 DNA sequence: TGTGCCAGCAGTAGGCAGGGTTCCTATAATGAAAAACTGTTTTTT.

The gene calls are TRBV6-6 and TRBJ1-1, with D possibly matching TRBD1 (5 bases). The CDR3 totals 15 residues. Trimming pared 0 bases from V and 4 bases from J, leaving 12 bases between. The germline V gene has CDR1 MNHNY and CDR2 SVGAGI (reference sequence). The CDR3 sequence: CASSYSWGRGTEAFF. CDR3 nucleotides: TGTGCCAGCAGTTACTCATGGGGGAGAGGCACTGAAGCTTTCTTT.

This chain joins TRBV5-1 and TRBJ2-5; 9 bases line up with TRBD1. Germline CDR1 SGHRS, CDR2 YFSETQ. V lost 4 bases, J lost 5 bases, and 15 bases stayed unmatched. CDR3 length equals 17 residues. The CDR3 spells CASSPIRDRELGETQYF. In DNA form, the CDR3 reads TGCGCCAGCAGCCCAATTAGGGACAGGGAGCTTGGTGAGACCCAGTACTTC.

The chain joins TRBV11-2 to TRBJ2-7, with D tentatively TRBD2 (7 bases). Trimming shortened V by 5 bases and J by 6 bases, and 20 bases separated the two germline ends. Germline assignment: CDR1 SGHAT and CDR2 FQNNGV. This CDR3 is built from 15 residues. The CDR3 nucleotides read TGTGCCAGCAGCCCCCTAGGGGGGGGGAGTCTCGAGCAGTACTTC. Amino acids: CASSPLGGGSLEQYF.

The chain links TRBV14 to TRBJ2-3, with TRBD2 as a possible D gene (5 bases). V gave up 5 bases and J gave up 0 bases, with 18 bases separating them. This CDR3 contains 17 residues. Germline CDR1 and CDR2: SGHDN and FVKESK. The chain's CDR3 is CASSLQGAGVSTDTQYF. The CDR3 nucleotides are TGTGCCAGCAGCTTACAAGGTGCCGGGGTTAGCACAGATACGCAGTATTTT.

The chain uses TRBV5-1 and TRBJ1-1, with D possibly being TRBD1 (6 bases). The CDR3 covers 15 residues. Trimming removed 6 bases from V and 1 base from J, with 16 bases in between. Germline V gives CDR1 SGHRS, CDR2 YFSETQ. The CDR3 loop is CASNTGPPGNTEAFF. The CDR3 DNA is TGCGCCAGCAACACAGGGCCCCCCGGGAACACTGAAGCTTTCTTT.

A few counts support this clone. The V and J genes are TRBV7-6 and TRBJ1-6, with 9 bases lining up with TRBD1. Trimming at V came to 6 bases and at J to 6 bases, leaving 6 bases not matched to a gene. Germline lookup yields CDR1 SGHVS and CDR2 FNYEAQ. The CDR3 contains 15 residues. As DNA, the CDR3 is TGTGCCAGCAGTACCCGACAGGGGGGTAATTCACCCCTCCACTTT. It yields the protein CASSTRQGGNSPLHF.

In its sample, this clone was seen a few times. J is TRBJ1-2 and V is TRBV30, with D tentatively TRBD1 (5 bases). V lost 1 base and J 7 bases, leaving 7 bases between the germline ends. Germline CDR1 and CDR2: GTSNPN and SVGIG (reference sequence). The CDR3 is 11 residues long. CDR3 sequence: CAWSAGAGYTF. The CDR3 DNA reads TGTGCCTGGAGTGCTGGGGCTGGCTACACCTTC.

This clone came up many times. The chain combines TRBV5-1 with TRBJ2-7, with 11 bases identical to TRBD2. The CDR3 has 16 amino acids. Germline values: CDR1 SGHRS, CDR2 YFSETQ. V lost 0 bases to trimming and J lost 2 bases; unmatched junction nucleotides: 4. The CDR3 nucleotides are TGCGCCAGCAGCTTGGAATTAGCGGGAGGGCCCTACGAGCAGTACTTC. This codes for CASSLELAGGPYEQYF.

This rearrangement joins TRBV28 to TRBJ2-3, with unresolved D. CDR1 is MDHEN, CDR2 SYDVKM, per germline. There are 12 residues in the CDR3. The ends were cut back, 4 bases at V and 4 bases at J, with 6 bases in the middle. The CDR3 bases are TGTGCCAGCAGTTGGCTCGCAGATACGCAGTATTTT. Its protein product is CASSWLADTQYF.

The chain carries TRBV5-4 and TRBJ2-2, with a weak D call TRBD2 (7 bases). The germline V gene has CDR1 SGHNT and CDR2 YYREEE (reference sequence). V gave up 5 bases and J gave up 5 bases, with 16 bases separating them. CDR3 length equals 15 residues. The CDR3 is CASSRVGGPTGELFF. The CDR3 coding sequence is TGTGCCAGCAGTCGGGTGGGGGGGCCGACCGGGGAGCTGTTTTTT.

This clone came up once. The rearrangement uses TRBV19 and TRBJ1-4; 10 nucleotides line up with TRBD1. The CDR3 contains 14 residues. J was trimmed by 5 bases and V by 7 bases; bases with no gene match: 4. Germline V gene data show CDR1 as LNHDA and CDR2 as SQIVND (reference sequence). The CDR3 DNA reads as TGTGCCAGTATGGGGACAGGGGAGAATGAAAAACTGTTTTTT. Translating it yields CASMGTGENEKLFF.

V gene TRBV15 combines with J gene TRBJ2-2; unclear D gene. Germline V gene sequence: CDR1 LNHNV, CDR2 YYDKDF (reference sequence). Trimming cost V 0 bases and J 4 bases, with 12 bases left between them. CDR3 length: 16 amino acids. CDR3 nucleotides: TGTGCCACCAGCAGAGATCGCACCCTGGGCACCGGGGAGCTGTTTTTT. This encodes CATSRDRTLGTGELFF.

V usage is TRBV27 and J usage is TRBJ2-7; D tentatively reads TRBD1 or TRBD2 (7 bases each). V was clipped by 5 bases and J by 0 bases, with 14 bases between them. CDR1 is MNHEY and CDR2 is SMNVEV in the germline V gene (reference sequence). The CDR3 runs to 15 residues. The CDR3 coding sequence is TGTGCCAGCAGTAGTTTCAGGGGGGGCTCCTACGAGCAGTACTTC. This sequence encodes CASSSFRGGSYEQYF.

This clone appeared a single time. CDR3 in DNA: TGTGCCAGTAGTCATTCCGGGACAGGGAGGAACTTACGGCATTTT. Residues: CASSHSGTGRNLRHF. The rearrangement links TRBV19 to TRBJ1-5; 9 bases are a match to TRBD1. The germline gives CDR1 LNHDA, CDR2 SQIVND (reference sequence). There are 15 residues in the CDR3. The J segment lost 15 bases and the V segment lost 5 bases, leaving 17 bases of the junction unmatched.

In DNA, the CDR3 is TGTGCCAGTAGTACCCCGGGGATGGGAGCCCAGCATTTT. It encodes CASSTPGMGAQHF. The chain uses TRBV19 and TRBJ1-5; D ambiguous. Germline V gene lookup returns CDR1 LNHDA and CDR2 SQIVND (reference sequence). The CDR3 is made up of 13 amino acids. Between the trimmed V and J ends, which lost 4 bases and 11 bases, there was a span of 15 bases.

V gene TRBV7-9 combines with J gene TRBJ1-5; perhaps TRBD1 as D (6 bases). Per the germline V gene, CDR1 is SEHNR and CDR2 is FQNEAQ (reference sequence). The CDR3 is 14 amino acids. The ends were cut back, 7 bases at V and 3 bases at J, with 13 bases in the middle. The CDR3 sequence is CASTLGGNNQPQHF. CDR3 coding DNA: TGTGCCAGCACATTAGGGGGGAACAATCAGCCCCAGCATTTT.